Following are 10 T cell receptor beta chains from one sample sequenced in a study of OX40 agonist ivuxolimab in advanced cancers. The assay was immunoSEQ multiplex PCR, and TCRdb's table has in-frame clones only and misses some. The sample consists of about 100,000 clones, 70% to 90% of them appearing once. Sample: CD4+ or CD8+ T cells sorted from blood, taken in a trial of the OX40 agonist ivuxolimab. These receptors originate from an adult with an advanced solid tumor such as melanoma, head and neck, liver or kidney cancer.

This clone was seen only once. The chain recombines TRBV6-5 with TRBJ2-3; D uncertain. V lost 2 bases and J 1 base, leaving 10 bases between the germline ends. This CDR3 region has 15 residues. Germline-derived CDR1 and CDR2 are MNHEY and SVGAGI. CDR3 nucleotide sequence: TGTGCCAGCAGTTACAGGCGGTGGGGCACAGATACGCAGTATTTT. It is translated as CASSYRRWGTDTQYF.

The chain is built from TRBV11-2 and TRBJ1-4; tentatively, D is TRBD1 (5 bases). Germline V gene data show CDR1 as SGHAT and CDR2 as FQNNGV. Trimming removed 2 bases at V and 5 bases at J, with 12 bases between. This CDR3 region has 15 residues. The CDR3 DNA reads TGTGCCAGCAGCTTATGGGGGACGGTGAATGAAAAACTGTTTTTT. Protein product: CASSLWGTVNEKLFF.

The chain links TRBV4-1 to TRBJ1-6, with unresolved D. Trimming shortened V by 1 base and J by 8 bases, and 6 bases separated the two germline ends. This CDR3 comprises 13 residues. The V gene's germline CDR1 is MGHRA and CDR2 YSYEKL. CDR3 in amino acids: CASSQADYSPLHF. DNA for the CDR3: TGCGCCAGCAGCCAAGCGGACTATTCACCCCTCCACTTT.

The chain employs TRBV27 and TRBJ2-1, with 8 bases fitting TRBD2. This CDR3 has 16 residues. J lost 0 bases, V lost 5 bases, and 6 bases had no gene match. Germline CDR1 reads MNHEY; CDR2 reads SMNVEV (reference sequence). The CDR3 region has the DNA TGTGCCAGCAGTACTCCGGGAGGGAGCTCCTACAATGAGCAGTTCTTC. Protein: CASSTPGGSSYNEQFF.

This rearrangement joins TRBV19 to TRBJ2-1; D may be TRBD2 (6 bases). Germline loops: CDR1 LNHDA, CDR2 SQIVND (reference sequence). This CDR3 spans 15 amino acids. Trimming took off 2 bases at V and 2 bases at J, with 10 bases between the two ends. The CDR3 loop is CASSIRGTAYNEQFF. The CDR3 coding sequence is TGTGCCAGTAGTATACGGGGGACTGCCTACAATGAGCAGTTCTTC.

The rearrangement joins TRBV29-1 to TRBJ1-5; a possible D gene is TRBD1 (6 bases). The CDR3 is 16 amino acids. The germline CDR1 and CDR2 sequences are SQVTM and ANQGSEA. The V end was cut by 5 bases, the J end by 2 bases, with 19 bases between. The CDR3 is CSVWGQGREGNQPQHF. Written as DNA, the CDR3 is TGCAGCGTTTGGGGCCAGGGGAGGGAAGGCAATCAGCCCCAGCATTTT. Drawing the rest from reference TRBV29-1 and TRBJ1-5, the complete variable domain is SAVISQKPSRDICQRGTSLTIQCQVDSQVTMMFWYRQQPGQSLTLIATANQGSEATYESGFVIDKFPISRPNLTFSTLTVSNMSPEDSSIYLCSVWGQGREGNQPQHFGDGTRLSIL.

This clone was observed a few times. The CDR3 DNA reads TGTGCCCGACAGGGACAGGCGGCGTCTGGCTACACCTTC. Translation: CARQGQAASGYTF. The rearrangement uses TRBV2 and TRBJ1-2, with 8 nucleotides matching TRBD1. The germline V gene encodes CDR1 SNHLY and CDR2 FYNNEI. There are 13 residues in the CDR3. The junction had 12 bases not matched to a gene; V was cut back by 11 bases and J by 7 bases.

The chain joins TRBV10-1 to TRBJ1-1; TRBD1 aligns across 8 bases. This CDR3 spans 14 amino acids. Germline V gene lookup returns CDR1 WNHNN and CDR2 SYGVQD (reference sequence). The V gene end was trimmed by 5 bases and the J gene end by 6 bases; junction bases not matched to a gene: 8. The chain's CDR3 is CASSSTGVSAEAFF. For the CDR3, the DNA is TGCGCCAGCAGTTCGACAGGGGTAAGCGCTGAAGCTTTCTTT.

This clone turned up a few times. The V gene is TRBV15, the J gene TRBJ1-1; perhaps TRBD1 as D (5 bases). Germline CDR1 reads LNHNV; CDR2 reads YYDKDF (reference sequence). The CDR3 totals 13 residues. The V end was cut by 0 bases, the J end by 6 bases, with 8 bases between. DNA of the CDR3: TGTGCCACCAGCAGAGATGCGGGACCTGAAGCTTTCTTT. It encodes CATSRDAGPEAFF.

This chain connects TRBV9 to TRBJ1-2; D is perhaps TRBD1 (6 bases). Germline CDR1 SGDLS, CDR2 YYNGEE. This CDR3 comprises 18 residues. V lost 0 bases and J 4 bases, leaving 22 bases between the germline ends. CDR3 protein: CASSVEGGMSPAAYGYTF. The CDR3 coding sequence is TGTGCCAGCAGCGTAGAGGGGGGAATGAGCCCCGCGGCCTATGGCTACACCTTC.